These 26 T cell receptor beta chains share one sample of origin, sequenced in a study of vaccination effects on CD4 cells after COVID-19. Antigen specificity for these receptors is unknown. TCRdb keeps only in-frame clones here, not all; method: immunoSEQ multiplex PCR. The data show 26,000 or so clones, about four fifths seen once. Expansion with viral peptide pools was applied to antigen-specific CD4+ T cells by the ViraFEST assay prior to sequencing. Subsequent to a culture period of 10 to 11 days, CD4+ T cells were isolated. The person was diagnosed with PCR-confirmed SARS-CoV-2 infection between March and December 2020. This specimen was CD4+ T cells from PBMCs cultured with HCoV-NL63 spike peptides, taken before COVID-19 vaccination. All receptors come from a human donor who had a prior SARS-CoV-2 infection.

The chain joins TRBV6-4 to TRBJ2-2; D remains unclear. CDR3 size: 13 residues. Trimming removed 6 bases from V and 4 bases from J, with 9 bases in between. The germline V gene has CDR1 MRHNA and CDR2 SNTAGT. The CDR3 protein is CASSFDGTGELFF. In nucleotides, the CDR3 is TGTGCCAGCAGCTTCGACGGCACCGGGGAGCTGTTTTTT.

The chain couples TRBV9 to TRBJ1-1, with D possibly being TRBD1 (5 bases). CDR3 length: 14 amino acids. Trimming took off 2 bases at V and 4 bases at J, with 12 bases between the two ends. Germline V CDR1 and CDR2: SGDLS, YYNGEE. For the CDR3, the DNA is TGTGCCAGCAGCGTTGGGGGGGAGGTCACTGAAGCTTTCTTT. Its translation: CASSVGGEVTEAFF.

DNA for the CDR3: TGTGCCATCAGTGAGTCACACAGGAGTAATCAGCCCCAGCATTTT. It is translated as CAISESHRSNQPQHF. V and J are TRBV10-3 and TRBJ1-5; D is possibly TRBD1 (5 bases). There are 15 residues in the CDR3. V lost 0 bases and J 4 bases, leaving 10 bases between the germline ends. Germline V CDR1 and CDR2: ENHRY, SYGVKD.

This clone was seen more than once but under ten times. The V call is TRBV12-5, the J call TRBJ1-2; D remains unclear. CDR3 length: 11 residues. Germline assignment: CDR1 LGHNT and CDR2 FRNRAP. With 5 bases removed from V and 8 bases from J, the gap between germline ends came to 9 bases. The CDR3 spells CASGTWTGYTF. In nucleotides, the CDR3 is TGTGCTAGTGGTACATGGACCGGCTACACCTTC. Filled out from reference TRBV12-5 and TRBJ1-2, the complete variable domain reads DARVTQTPRHKVTEMGQEVTMRCQPILGHNTVFWYRQTMMQGLELLAYFRNRAPLDDSGMPKDRFSAEMPDATLATLKIQPSEPRDSAVYFCASGTWTGYTFGSGTRLTVV.

This chain uses TRBV5-8 with TRBJ2-2, with 12 bases fitting TRBD2. The CDR3 extends over 17 amino acids. Per germline, CDR1 SGHTS and CDR2 YDEGEE. V was pared by 0 bases and J by 3 bases, with 3 bases of the junction left unmatched. This chain's CDR3 is CASSLGLAGDYTGELFF. The CDR3, as DNA: TGTGCCAGCAGCTTGGGACTAGCGGGGGACTACACCGGGGAGCTGTTTTTT.

In this sample, this clone turned up a few times. The genes are TRBV5-4 and TRBJ2-1; D perhaps matches TRBD1 (7 bases). Trimming took 4 bases from V and 0 from J, leaving 11 bases between them. The length of the CDR3 is 15 residues. Germline V CDR1 and CDR2: SGHNT, YYREEE (reference sequence). The CDR3 DNA sequence: TGTGCCAGCAGCGCGGGACAGCTCTCCTACAATGAGCAGTTCTTC. This encodes CASSAGQLSYNEQFF. Complete variable domain (other parts from reference TRBV5-4 and TRBJ2-1): ETGVTQSPTHLIKTRGQQVTLRCSSQSGHNTVSWYQQALGQGPQFIFQYYREEENGRGNFPPRFSGLQFPNYSSELNVNALELDDSALYLCASSAGQLSYNEQFFGPGTRLTVL.

This clone has a single count. The rearrangement links TRBV19 to TRBJ2-7; possible D gene TRBD1, 5 bases. CDR1 and CDR2 from the germline V gene are LNHDA and SQIVND (reference sequence). The CDR3 consists of 14 residues. Trimming left V 2 bases short and J 7 bases short, with 15 bases between. CDR3 in amino acids: CASSIRQGIGEQYF. CDR3 DNA sequence: TGTGCCAGTAGTATAAGGCAGGGAATTGGTGAGCAGTACTTC.

The J gene is TRBJ2-1, the V gene TRBV7-9; 10 bases are a match to TRBD1. CDR1 and CDR2 (germline): SEHNR, FQNEAQ (reference sequence). V shed 2 bases and J 7 bases; nucleotides not matched to a gene: 17. This CDR3 comprises 19 residues. CDR3 region: CASSLPSSSGTGVTNEQFF. In nucleotides, the CDR3 is TGTGCCAGCAGCTTACCGTCGTCTTCCGGGACAGGGGTTACGAATGAGCAGTTCTTC.

The rearrangement links TRBV5-1 to TRBJ1-1; weak D call: TRBD1 (6 bases). The CDR3 contains 16 residues. Germline V gives CDR1 SGHRS, CDR2 YFSETQ. The V and J ends lost 0 bases and 6 bases respectively, with 18 bases between them. CDR3 residues: CASSLDIGGGGAEAFF. CDR3 in DNA: TGCGCCAGCAGCTTGGATATAGGGGGGGGAGGCGCTGAAGCTTTCTTT.

CDR3 in amino acids: CASSPVKEIGEQFF. DNA for the CDR3: TGTGCCAGCAGCCCGGTCAAAGAGATCGGTGAGCAGTTCTTC. The chain combines TRBV11-1 with TRBJ2-1; D call uncertain. The CDR3 runs to 14 residues. Trimming cost V 5 bases and J 9 bases, with 17 bases left between them. Germline assignment: CDR1 SGHAT and CDR2 FQDESV (reference sequence).

The chain is built from TRBV7-2 and TRBJ1-4; possibly TRBD1 for D (6 bases). V was cut by 5 bases and J by 11 bases, with 15 bases left in between. The CDR3 loop spans 13 amino acids. CDR1 and CDR2 (germline): SGHTA, FQGNSA. CDR3 sequence: CASSPGTTGKLFF. The CDR3 DNA follows: TGTGCCAGCAGCCCAGGGACTACAGGGAAACTGTTTTTT.

The J gene is TRBJ2-7, the V gene TRBV6-5, with 8 bases aligning to TRBD2. V was pared by 5 bases and J by 3 bases, with 9 bases of the junction left unmatched. Germline loops: CDR1 MNHEY, CDR2 SVGAGI. CDR3 length equals 15 residues. The CDR3: CASSLPGRGYYEQYF. CDR3 in DNA: TGTGCCAGCAGTCTCCCCGGGAGGGGCTACTACGAGCAGTACTTC.

This chain joins TRBV2 and TRBJ2-7; D may be TRBD2 (7 bases). V was pared by 7 bases and J by 2 bases, with 18 bases between. Germline CDR1 is SNHLY and CDR2 is FYNNEI. The CDR3 totals 15 residues. CDR3 residues: CASTLGGAGTYEQYF. The CDR3 DNA is TGTGCCAGCACCCTAGGGGGGGCTGGTACCTACGAGCAGTACTTC.

The chain recombines TRBV29-1 with TRBJ2-7; D perhaps matches TRBD2 (6 bases). CDR3 length: 14 amino acids. V lost 4 bases and J 0 bases, leaving 13 bases between the germline ends. The germline V gene encodes CDR1 SQVTM and CDR2 ANQGSEA. DNA of the CDR3: TGCAGCGTTGTGTCCGGGGGAAGCTCCTACGAGCAGTACTTC. Translation gives CSVVSGGSSYEQYF.

The chain has TRBV5-1 and TRBJ2-1, with TRBD1 identical over 10 bases. Per the germline V gene, CDR1 is SGHRS and CDR2 is YFSETQ. V shed 2 bases, J shed 6 bases, and the junction held 5 bases outside the gene matches. The CDR3 length is 15 residues. The CDR3 coding sequence is TGCGCCAGCAGCTTACCGGGACAGGGGATCAATGAGCAGTTCTTC. It yields the protein CASSLPGQGINEQFF.

The genes are TRBV7-3 and TRBJ2-1, with TRBD2 as a possible D gene (6 bases). The CDR3 totals 15 residues. V lost 2 bases to trimming and J lost 7 bases, with 15 bases between them. The germline V gene has CDR1 SGHTA and CDR2 FQGTGA. CDR3: CASSLFPTSLNEQFF. The CDR3 DNA follows: TGTGCCAGCAGCTTATTCCCGACTAGTCTAAATGAGCAGTTCTTC. Based on the CDR3 plus reference TRBV7-3 and TRBJ2-1, the full variable domain is GAGVSQTPSNKVTEKGKYVELRCDPISGHTALYWYRQSLGQGPEFLIYFQGTGAADDSGLPNDRFFAVRPEGSVSTLKIQRTERGDSAVYLCASSLFPTSLNEQFFGPGTRLTVL.

This clone came up once. The chain uses TRBV6-5 and TRBJ2-5, with 7 bases aligning to TRBD1. The CDR3 runs to 15 residues. Unmatched junction bases numbered 13, after V lost 8 bases and J lost 4 bases. Per germline, CDR1 MNHEY and CDR2 SVGAGI. CDR3 sequence (DNA): TGTGCCAGCGGACCATACCCAACAGGGGCAGAGACCCAGTACTTC. This gives the protein CASGPYPTGAETQYF.

The V and J genes are TRBV5-1 and TRBJ2-2; D is ambiguous. The CDR3 consists of 14 residues. Germline assignment: CDR1 SGHRS and CDR2 YFSETQ. Between the trimmed V and J ends, which lost 6 bases and 5 bases, there was a span of 14 bases. The CDR3 region has the DNA TGCGCCAGCACGCTGATGACGGCAACCGGGGAGCTGTTTTTT. Translated, it gives CASTLMTATGELFF. Filled out from reference TRBV5-1 and TRBJ2-2, the complete variable domain reads KAGVTQTPRYLIKTRGQQVTLSCSPISGHRSVSWYQQTPGQGLQFLFEYFSETQRNKGNFPGRFSGRQFSNSRSEMNVSTLELGDSALYLCASTLMTATGELFFGEGSRLTVL.

V is TRBV5-1 and J is TRBJ2-5, with D tentatively TRBD1 (6 bases). The ends were cut back, 4 bases at V and 0 bases at J, with 16 bases in the middle. The CDR3 sequence is 16 residues long. Germline V gene data show CDR1 as SGHRS and CDR2 as YFSETQ. The CDR3 DNA follows: TGCGCCAGCAGCAAGGGGGACGGTGGGGACCAAGAGACCCAGTACTTC. Translation: CASSKGDGGDQETQYF.

V and J are TRBV3-1 (or the pseudogene TRBV3-2) and TRBJ2-3, with 11 bases matching TRBD2. CDR1 LGHDT and CDR2 YNNKEL come from the germline V gene (reference sequence). Trimming cost V 0 bases and J 2 bases; bases outside gene matches: 7. The CDR3 consists of 18 residues. CDR3: CASSQDRNSGRATDTQYF. The CDR3 DNA sequence: TGTGCCAGCAGCCAAGATCGGAATAGCGGGAGGGCCACAGATACGCAGTATTTT.

V gene TRBV6-5 combines with J gene TRBJ2-1; D possibly uses TRBD1 or TRBD2 (5 bases each). CDR1 is MNHEY and CDR2 is SVGAGI in the germline V gene. Trimming removed 5 bases at V and 8 bases at J, with 13 bases between. CDR3 size: 13 residues. CDR3: CASSLQDGDEQFF. CDR3 DNA: TGTGCCAGCAGTCTACAGGACGGGGATGAGCAGTTCTTC.

Only a few counts were recorded for this clone. The chain employs TRBV5-1 and TRBJ2-2; 8 bases fit TRBD1. The CDR3 is made up of 16 amino acids. Germline V lookup: CDR1 SGHRS, CDR2 YFSETQ. Unmatched junction bases numbered 7, after V lost 0 bases and J lost 6 bases. This CDR3 reads CASSLAAQGASGELFF. Written as DNA, the CDR3 is TGCGCCAGCAGCTTGGCCGCGCAGGGGGCGTCCGGGGAGCTGTTTTTT. Based on the CDR3 plus reference TRBV5-1 and TRBJ2-2, the full variable domain is KAGVTQTPRYLIKTRGQQVTLSCSPISGHRSVSWYQQTPGQGLQFLFEYFSETQRNKGNFPGRFSGRQFSNSRSEMNVSTLELGDSALYLCASSLAAQGASGELFFGEGSRLTVL.

V is TRBV7-8 and J is TRBJ1-5; D call uncertain. The CDR3 spans 13 residues. From germline, CDR1 is SGHVS and CDR2 FQNEAQ. Trimming removed 5 bases at V and 7 bases at J, with 12 bases between. CDR3 in amino acids: CASSPLVGQPQHF. The CDR3 region has the DNA TGTGCCAGCAGCCCCCTTGTCGGGCAGCCCCAGCATTTT.

This chain links TRBV6-2 or TRBV6-3 with TRBJ1-5; possible D gene TRBD1, 6 bases. The CDR3 is 14 amino acids. Germline V gives CDR1 MNHEY, CDR2 SVGEGT. The V and J ends lost 2 bases and 7 bases respectively, with 12 bases between them. The CDR3 spells CASSYLDSYQPQHF. The CDR3 nucleotides read TGTGCCAGCAGTTACCTGGACAGCTACCAGCCCCAGCATTTT.

The rearrangement uses TRBV30 and TRBJ1-5; 8 nucleotides agree with TRBD1. Germline CDR1 GTSNPN, CDR2 SVGIG (reference sequence). This CDR3 has 15 amino acids. The V segment lost 0 bases and the J segment 6 bases; nucleotides outside the gene matches: 7. CDR3 loop: CAWSVLAGGGQPQHF. The CDR3 DNA reads as TGTGCCTGGAGTGTATTGGCAGGGGGCGGTCAGCCCCAGCATTTT. The variable domain in full, with the rest retrieved from reference TRBV30 and TRBJ1-5, is SQTIHQWPATLVQPVGSPLSLECTVEGTSNPNLYWYRQAAGRGLQLLFYSVGIGQISSEVPQNLSASRPQDRQFILSSKKLLLSDSGFYLCAWSVLAGGGQPQHFGDGTRLSIL.

This clone was seen only a few times. The J gene is TRBJ2-1, the V gene TRBV6-2 or TRBV6-3, with 7 nucleotides matching TRBD1. Unmatched junction bases numbered 10, after V lost 4 bases and J lost 1 base. This CDR3 is built from 17 residues. The germline V gene has CDR1 MNHEY and CDR2 SVGEGT. The CDR3 nucleotides read TGTGCCAGCAGTTCTTATGGACAGGTTCTATCCTACAATGAGCAGTTCTTC. Amino acid sequence: CASSSYGQVLSYNEQFF.